The T cell receptor (beta chain) described here comes from a study of vaccination effects on CD4 cells after COVID-19. TCRdb's table, derived via immunoSEQ multiplex PCR, lists solely in-frame clones and lacks some. This sample carries fewer than 40,000 clones, roughly 62% of them seen once, and the ten largest clones take 25% to 30%. General study findings and limits: Substantial clonal contraction characterized both infection- and vaccine-induced clones late after vaccination. Early timepoints after infection were absent, and convalescent patients were few in the study.

Sequencing in the ViraFEST assay came after antigen-specific CD4+ T cells had been expanded with viral peptide pools, which were used to stimulate PBMC. Isolation of CD4+ T cells took place after 10 days of culture. Testing of the vaccine recipients showed negative nucleocapsid antibodies and no prior SARS-CoV-2 infection. Cultivation was performed at a few million PBMC per well with roughly 9.1 IU/ml IL-2 and around 10 ug/ml peptides added. This CDR3 is built from 11 residues. The germline V gene has CDR1 LGHDT and CDR2 YNNKEL (reference sequence). The V end lost 0 bases, the J end lost 10 bases, and 6 bases lay between the germline ends. On this clone: Its specificity is not known.

The clonotype comes from a human donor who received a COVID-19 vaccine. The sample was CD4+ T cells from PBMCs cultured with HCoV-229E spike peptides, taken before COVID-19 vaccination. This rearrangement joins TRBV3-1 (or the pseudogene TRBV3-2) to TRBJ1-1; D is unclear. The CDR3: CASSQEQRAFF. The CDR3 DNA reads as TGTGCCAGCAGCCAAGAACAGAGAGCTTTCTTT.